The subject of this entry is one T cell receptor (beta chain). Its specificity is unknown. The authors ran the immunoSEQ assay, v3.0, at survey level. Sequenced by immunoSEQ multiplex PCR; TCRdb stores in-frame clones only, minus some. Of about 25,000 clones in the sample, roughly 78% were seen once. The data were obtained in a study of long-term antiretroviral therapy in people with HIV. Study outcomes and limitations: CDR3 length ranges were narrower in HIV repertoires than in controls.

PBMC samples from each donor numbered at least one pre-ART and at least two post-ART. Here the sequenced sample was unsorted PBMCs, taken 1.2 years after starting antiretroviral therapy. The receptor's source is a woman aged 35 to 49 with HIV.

CDR3 sequence reads: CASSLGGLTYEQYF. Written as DNA, the CDR3 is TGTGCCAGCAGCTTGGGAGGGCTTACCTACGAGCAGTACTTC. The chain combines TRBV7-9 with TRBJ2-5, with 7 positions matching TRBD2. Matching the DNA end better, TRBJ2-7 makes the J call doubtful. The CDR3 totals 14 residues. In germline, CDR1 is SEHNR, CDR2 FQNEAQ (reference sequence).